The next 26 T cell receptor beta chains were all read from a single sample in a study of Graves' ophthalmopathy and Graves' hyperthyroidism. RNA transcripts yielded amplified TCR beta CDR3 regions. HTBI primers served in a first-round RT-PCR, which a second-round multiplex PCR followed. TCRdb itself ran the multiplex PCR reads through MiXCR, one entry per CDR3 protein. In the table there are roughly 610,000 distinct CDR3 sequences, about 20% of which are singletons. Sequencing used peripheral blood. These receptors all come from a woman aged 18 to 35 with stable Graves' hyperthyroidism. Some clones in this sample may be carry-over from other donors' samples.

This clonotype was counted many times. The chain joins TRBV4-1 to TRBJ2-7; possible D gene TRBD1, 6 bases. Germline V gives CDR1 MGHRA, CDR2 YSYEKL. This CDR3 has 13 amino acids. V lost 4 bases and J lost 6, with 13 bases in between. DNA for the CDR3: TGCGCCAGCAGCCTTGGGGGCGGAATCGAGCAGTACTTC. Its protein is CASSLGGGIEQYF.

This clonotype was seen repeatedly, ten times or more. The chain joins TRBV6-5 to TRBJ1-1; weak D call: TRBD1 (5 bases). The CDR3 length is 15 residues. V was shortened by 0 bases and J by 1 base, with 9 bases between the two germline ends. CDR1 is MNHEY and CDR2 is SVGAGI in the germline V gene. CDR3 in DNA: TGTGCCAGCAGTTACTCTTTAGGGGCGAACACTGAAGCTTTCTTT. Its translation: CASSYSLGANTEAFF.

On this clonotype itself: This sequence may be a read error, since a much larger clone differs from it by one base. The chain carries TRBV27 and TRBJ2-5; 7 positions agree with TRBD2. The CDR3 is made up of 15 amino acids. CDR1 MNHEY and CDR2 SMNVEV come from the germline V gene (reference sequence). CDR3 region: CASSLTGLGREIQYF. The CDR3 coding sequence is TGTGCCAGCAGTTTAACCGGACTAGGTCGGGAGATCCAGTACTTC.

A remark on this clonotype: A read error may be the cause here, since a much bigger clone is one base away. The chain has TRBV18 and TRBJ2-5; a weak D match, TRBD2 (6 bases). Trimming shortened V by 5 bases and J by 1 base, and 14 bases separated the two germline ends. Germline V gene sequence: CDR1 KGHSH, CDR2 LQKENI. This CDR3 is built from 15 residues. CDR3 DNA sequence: TGTGCCAGCTCAAGGACTAACGAGTCCCAAGAGACCCAGTACTTC. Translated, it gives CASSRTNESQETQYF.

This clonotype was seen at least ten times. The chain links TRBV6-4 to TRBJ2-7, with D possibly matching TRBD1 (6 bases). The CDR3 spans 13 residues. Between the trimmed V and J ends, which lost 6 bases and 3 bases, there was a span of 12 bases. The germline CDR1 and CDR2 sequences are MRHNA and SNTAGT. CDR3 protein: CASSILQGYEQYF. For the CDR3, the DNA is TGTGCCAGCAGCATCCTACAGGGCTACGAGCAGTACTTC.

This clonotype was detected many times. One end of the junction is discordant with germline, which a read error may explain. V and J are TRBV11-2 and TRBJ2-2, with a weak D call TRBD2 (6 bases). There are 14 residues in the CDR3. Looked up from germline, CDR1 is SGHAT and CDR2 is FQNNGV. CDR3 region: CVSSYSGEVGELFF. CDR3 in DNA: TGTGTCAGCAGCTACTCGGGGGAGGTCGGGGAGCTGTTTTTT.

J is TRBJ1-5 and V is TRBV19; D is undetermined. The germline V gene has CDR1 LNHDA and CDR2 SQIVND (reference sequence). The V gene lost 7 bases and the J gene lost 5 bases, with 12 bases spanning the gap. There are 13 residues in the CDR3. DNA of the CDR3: TGTGCCAGTACGGCAGGCTTTTATCAGCCCCAGCATTTT. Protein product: CASTAGFYQPQHF.

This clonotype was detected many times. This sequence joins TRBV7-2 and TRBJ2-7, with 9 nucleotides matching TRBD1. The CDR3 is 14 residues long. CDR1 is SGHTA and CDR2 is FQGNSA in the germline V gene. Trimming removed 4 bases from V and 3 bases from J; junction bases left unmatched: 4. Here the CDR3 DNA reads TGTGCCAGCAGCTCGGACAGGGGCCGCTACGAGCAGTACTTC. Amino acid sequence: CASSSDRGRYEQYF.

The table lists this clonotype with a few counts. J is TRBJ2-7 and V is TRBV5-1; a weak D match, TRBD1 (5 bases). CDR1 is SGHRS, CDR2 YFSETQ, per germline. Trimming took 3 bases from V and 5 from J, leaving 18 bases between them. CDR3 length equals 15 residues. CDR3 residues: CASSSLGLLGDEQYF. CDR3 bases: TGCGCCAGCAGCTCGTTAGGCCTCCTAGGGGACGAGCAGTACTTC. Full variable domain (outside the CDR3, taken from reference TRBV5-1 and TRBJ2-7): KAGVTQTPRYLIKTRGQQVTLSCSPISGHRSVSWYQQTPGQGLQFLFEYFSETQRNKGNFPGRFSGRQFSNSRSEMNVSTLELGDSALYLCASSSLGLLGDEQYFGPGTRLTVT.

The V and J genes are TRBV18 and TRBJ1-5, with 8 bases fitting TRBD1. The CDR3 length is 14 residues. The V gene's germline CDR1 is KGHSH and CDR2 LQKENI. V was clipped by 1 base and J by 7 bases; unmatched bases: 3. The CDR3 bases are TGTGCCAGCTCACCACAGGACAGGGCCCAGCCCCAGCATTTT. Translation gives CASSPQDRAQPQHF.

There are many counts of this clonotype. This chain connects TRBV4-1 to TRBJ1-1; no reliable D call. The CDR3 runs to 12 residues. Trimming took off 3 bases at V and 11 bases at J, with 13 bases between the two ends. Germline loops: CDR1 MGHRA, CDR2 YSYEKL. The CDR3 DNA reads TGCGCCAGCAGCCATGACGGTAATTGGGCTTTCTTT. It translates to CASSHDGNWAFF.

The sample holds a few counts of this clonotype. In DNA form, the CDR3 reads TGTGCCAGCACTGGGGACCTTAGCAATCAGCCCCAGCATTTT. Amino acids: CASTGDLSNQPQHF. The V gene is TRBV2, the J gene TRBJ1-5; possibly TRBD1 for D (5 bases). Trimming cost V 7 bases and J 0 bases, with 10 bases left between them. The CDR3 is made up of 14 amino acids. Germline V CDR1 and CDR2: SNHLY, FYNNEI.

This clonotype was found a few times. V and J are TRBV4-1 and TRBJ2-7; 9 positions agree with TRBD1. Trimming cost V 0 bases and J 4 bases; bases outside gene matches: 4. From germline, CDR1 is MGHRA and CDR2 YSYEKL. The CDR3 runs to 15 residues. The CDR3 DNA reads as TGCGCCAGCAGCCAAGAACCACAGGGGGCATACGAGCAGTACTTC. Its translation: CASSQEPQGAYEQYF.

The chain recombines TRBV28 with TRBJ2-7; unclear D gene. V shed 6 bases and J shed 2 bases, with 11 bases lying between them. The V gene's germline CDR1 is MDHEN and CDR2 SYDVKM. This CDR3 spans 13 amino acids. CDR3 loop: CASSRNLAYEQYF. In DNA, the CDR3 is TGTGCCAGCAGCCGGAACCTCGCCTACGAGCAGTACTTC.

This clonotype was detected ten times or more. In DNA, the CDR3 is TGTGCCAGCAGTTACTCTAGAAGCTCCTACGAGCAGTACTTC. Translated, it gives CASSYSRSSYEQYF. The chain uses TRBV6-5 and TRBJ2-7; no clear D gene. With 0 bases removed from V and 0 bases from J, the gap between germline ends came to 6 bases. This CDR3 comprises 14 residues. The germline V gene encodes CDR1 MNHEY and CDR2 SVGAGI.

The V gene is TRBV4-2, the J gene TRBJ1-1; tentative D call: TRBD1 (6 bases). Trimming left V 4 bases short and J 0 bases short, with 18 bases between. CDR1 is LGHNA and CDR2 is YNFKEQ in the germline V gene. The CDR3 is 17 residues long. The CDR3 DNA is TGTGCCAGCAGCCTAGGGACACCCCCCCGGATGAACACTGAAGCTTTCTTT. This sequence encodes CASSLGTPPRMNTEAFF.

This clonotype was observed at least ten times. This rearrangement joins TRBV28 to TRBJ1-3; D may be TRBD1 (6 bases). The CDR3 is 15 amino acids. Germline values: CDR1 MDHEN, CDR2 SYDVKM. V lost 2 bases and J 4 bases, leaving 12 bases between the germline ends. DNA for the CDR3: TGTGCCAGCAGTTTACGGGGGGACACAGGAAACACCATATATTTT. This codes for CASSLRGDTGNTIYF.

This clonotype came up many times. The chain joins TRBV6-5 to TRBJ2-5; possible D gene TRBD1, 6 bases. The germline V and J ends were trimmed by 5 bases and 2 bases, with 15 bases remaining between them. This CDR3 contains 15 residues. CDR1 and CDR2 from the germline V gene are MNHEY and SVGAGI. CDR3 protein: CASSLYRQGQETQYF. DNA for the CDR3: TGTGCCAGCAGTCTGTACCGTCAGGGGCAAGAGACCCAGTACTTC.

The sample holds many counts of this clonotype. CDR3 nucleotide sequence: TGTGCCAGCAGCTTAAATACCGCCGGGACAGGGGCTTCACCCCTCCACTTT. Its translation is CASSLNTAGTGASPLHF. This chain uses TRBV11-2 with TRBJ1-6, with 10 bases aligning to TRBD1. Trimming at V came to 2 bases and at J to 9 bases, leaving 10 bases not matched to a gene. This CDR3 has 17 amino acids. CDR1 is SGHAT and CDR2 is FQNNGV in the germline V gene.

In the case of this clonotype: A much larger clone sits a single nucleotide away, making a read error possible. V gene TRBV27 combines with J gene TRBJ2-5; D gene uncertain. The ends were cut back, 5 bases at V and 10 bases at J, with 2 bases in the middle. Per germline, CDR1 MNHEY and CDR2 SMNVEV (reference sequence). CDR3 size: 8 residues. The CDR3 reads CASSVQYF. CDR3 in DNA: TGTGCCAGCAGTGTCCAGTACTTC.

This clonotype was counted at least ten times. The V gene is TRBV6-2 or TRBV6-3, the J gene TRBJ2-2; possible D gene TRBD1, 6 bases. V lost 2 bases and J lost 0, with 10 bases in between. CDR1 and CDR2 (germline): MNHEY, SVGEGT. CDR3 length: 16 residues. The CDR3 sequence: CASSYPGTTNTGELFF. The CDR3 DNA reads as TGTGCCAGCAGTTACCCCGGGACAACGAACACCGGGGAGCTGTTTTTT.

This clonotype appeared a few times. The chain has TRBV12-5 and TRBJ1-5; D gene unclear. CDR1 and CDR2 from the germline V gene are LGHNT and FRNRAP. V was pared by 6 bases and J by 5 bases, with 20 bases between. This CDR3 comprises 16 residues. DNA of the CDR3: TGTGCTAGTGGAGGTCTTAGCCCCGCCCGGGATCAGCCCCAGCATTTT. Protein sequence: CASGGLSPARDQPQHF.

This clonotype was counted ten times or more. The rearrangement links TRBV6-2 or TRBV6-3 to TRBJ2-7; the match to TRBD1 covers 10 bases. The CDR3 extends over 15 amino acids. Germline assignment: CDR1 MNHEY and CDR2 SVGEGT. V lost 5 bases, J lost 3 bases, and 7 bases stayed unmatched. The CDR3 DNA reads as TGTGCCAGCAGTAACCGGGACAGGGGTGTCTACGAGCAGTACTTC. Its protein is CASSNRDRGVYEQYF.

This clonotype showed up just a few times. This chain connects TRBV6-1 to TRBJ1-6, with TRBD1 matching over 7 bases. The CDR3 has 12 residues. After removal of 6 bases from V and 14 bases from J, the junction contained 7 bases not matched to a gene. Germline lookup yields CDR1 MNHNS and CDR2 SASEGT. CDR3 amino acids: CASSAYRGALHF. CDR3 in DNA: TGTGCCAGCAGCGCCTACAGGGGAGCCCTCCACTTT.

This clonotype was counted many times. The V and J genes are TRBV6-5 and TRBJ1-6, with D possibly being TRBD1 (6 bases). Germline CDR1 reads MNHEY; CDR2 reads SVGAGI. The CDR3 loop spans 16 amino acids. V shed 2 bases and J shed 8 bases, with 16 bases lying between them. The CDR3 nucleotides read TGTGCCAGCAGTTACACGTCTGGGGGCGGAGATTCACCCCTCCACTTT. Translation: CASSYTSGGGDSPLHF.

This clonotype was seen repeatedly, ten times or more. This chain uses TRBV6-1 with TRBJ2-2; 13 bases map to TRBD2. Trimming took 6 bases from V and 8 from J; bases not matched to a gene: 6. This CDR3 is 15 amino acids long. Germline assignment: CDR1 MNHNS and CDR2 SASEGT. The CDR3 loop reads CASRGLAGEWGELFF. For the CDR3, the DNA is TGTGCCAGCAGAGGACTAGCGGGAGAGTGGGGGGAGCTGTTTTTT.